The 2 T cell receptor beta chains below were found in one sample sequenced in a study of OX40 agonist ivuxolimab in advanced cancers. The data were produced by immunoSEQ multiplex PCR, yet TCRdb's version contains in-frame clones alone and is incomplete. The profile covers about 20,000 clones, with about 90% appearing a single time and about a sixth taken by the ten largest. Sequenced here: CD4+ or CD8+ T cells sorted from blood, sampled in a trial of the OX40 agonist ivuxolimab. The origin of the receptors is an adult with an advanced solid tumor such as melanoma, head and neck, liver or kidney cancer.

The chain combines TRBV19 with TRBJ2-6, with TRBD1 identical over 7 bases. Germline values: CDR1 LNHDA, CDR2 SQIVND (reference sequence). This CDR3 is 15 amino acids long. The trim removed 6 bases at V and 0 bases at J, leaving 2 bases unmatched. The CDR3 region is CASRGGRSGANVLTF. DNA for the CDR3: TGTGCCAGTAGAGGGGGCCGCTCTGGGGCCAACGTCCTGACTTTC.

The genes are TRBV5-8 and TRBJ1-1; D unclear. Looked up from germline, CDR1 is SGHTS and CDR2 is YDEGEE. The length of the CDR3 is 13 residues. V was trimmed by 4 bases and J by 0 bases, leaving 7 bases between them. The CDR3 reads CASSMKMNTEAFF. The CDR3 bases are TGTGCCAGCAGCATGAAGATGAACACTGAAGCTTTCTTT. Variable domain in full (rest from reference TRBV5-8 and TRBJ1-1): EAGVTQSPTHLIKTRGQQATLRCSPISGHTSVYWYQQALGLGLQFLLWYDEGEERNRGNFPPRFSGRQFPNYSSELNVNALELEDSALYLCASSMKMNTEAFFGQGTRLTVV.